Reported below is one TCR beta chain. This entry comes from a study of blood T cell repertoires in COVID-19. The wider study: COVID-19 samples, acute and convalescent, were from the United States, Italy and Spain. PBMCs, B-cell-depleted T cells, or T cells were the source of the cDNA or gDNA that made up the material.

Trimming removed 1 base from V and 2 bases from J; junction bases left unmatched: 3. This CDR3 comprises 16 residues. CDR1 and CDR2 (germline): LGHNA, YNFKEQ. Methods used by the authors: Estimates of nucleated cell counts were drawn from the amplification of reference gene primers. Profiling relied on immunoSEQ multiplex PCR, and the TCRdb table lists in-frame clones only, not all of them. The V and J calls and clone size were taken over from that table, and D and trimming were inferred from the DNA. The table includes around 270,000 clones, roughly 86% detected once. The material sequenced was peripheral blood. The chain joins TRBV4-2 to TRBJ2-1, with TRBD2 matching over 9 bases. The source is a woman between 50 and 59 years old with acute or convalescent COVID-19. The CDR3 loop is CASSQGTSETYNEQFF. CDR3 coding DNA: TGTGCCAGCAGCCAAGGGACTAGCGAAACCTACAATGAGCAGTTCTTC.